The entry below describes one T cell receptor (beta chain). The V segment lost 7 bases and the J segment 7 bases; nucleotides outside the gene matches: 9. CDR3 size: 14 residues. Germline V CDR1 and CDR2: MNHEY, SVGAGI. The data belong to a study of blood T cell repertoires in COVID-19. Study-level information: The analysed material was cDNA or gDNA that came from T cells, B-cell-depleted T cells, or PBMCs.

Under the authors' procedure: It was from reference gene primer amplification that nucleated cell counts were estimated. Method: immunoSEQ multiplex PCR; TCRdb's copy keeps in-frame clones and lacks some. For V, J and clone size, that table is used; D and trimming come from the DNA. Among approximately 210,000 clones listed, about four fifths were seen once. The chain employs TRBV6-5 and TRBJ2-1, with 8 bases aligning to TRBD2. The specimen was peripheral blood. The TCR comes from a woman aged 45-59 years with acute or convalescent COVID-19. CDR3 sequence (DNA): TGTGCCAGCACGGCGGGAGGCCCCGGTAATGAGCAGTTCTTC. Translating it yields CASTAGGPGNEQFF.